This TCR beta chain originates from a study of CD8+ T cells in alopecia areata (dated by TCRdb to the late 2010s). For context, the study as a whole: In both human patients and the C3H/HeJ mouse model, the study applied high-throughput TCRbeta sequencing to look at T cell clonal expansion in alopecia areata. In humans, TCRbeta sequencing was performed on scalp tissue and on sorted CD4+ and CD8+ peripheral blood T cells from healthy controls and from patients with patchy or totalis/universalis alopecia areata. Scalp clonality was compared among normal scalp (n=4), patchy alopecia areata scalp (n=8), and alopecia totalis/universalis scalp (n=8). RNA was obtained with the PAXgene miRNA kit for fixed scalp, the miRNeasy kit for PBMCs, and the RNeasy kit for mouse skin. TCRbeta CDR3 regions were amplified by immunoSEQ multiplex PCR with 35 Vbeta forward and 13 Jbeta reverse primers. Summary of the overall study and its limitations: Scalp TCR repertoire analysis is complicated because resident alphabeta T cells in normal human skin are also sequenced, whereas mouse skin is dominated by gammadelta T cells. Lesional scalp, especially in alopecia totalis/universalis, showed higher clonality and more expanded CD8+ clones than normal scalp, suggesting antigenic drive. Shared TCR sequences between patients were less evident than in mice, which may be partly attributable to HLA diversity in the patient population.

PBMCs were separated by density centrifugation and stained for CD3, CD4 and CD8, after which CD4+ and CD8+ T cells were sorted on a FACSAria. Scalp biopsies and blood samples were provided by unaffected controls. The library was produced with the immunoSEQ multiplex PCR assay. To provide template for TCR sequencing, every sample had RNA extracted and reverse transcribed into cDNA. SuperScript III was used for first-strand cDNA synthesis, primed with a 2:1 mix of oligo-dT and random hexamers. A synthetic immune receptor repertoire was used to assess amplification bias, and residual bias was removed computationally. In the paper's pipeline: Raw reads were preprocessed to remove errors, and CDR3 was defined by IMGT conventions from the conserved cysteine to phenylalanine. To get clonality, Shannon entropy was normalized by log2 of the number of productive unique TCRs and the result was subtracted from 1. CD4 or CD8 identity of scalp clones was inferred by cross-referencing scalp TCRbeta sequences with sorted blood CD4 and CD8 repertoires. This immuneACCESS table, as held by TCRdb, lists in-frame sequences with V and J called but not all clones. Of the missing ones, under half trace to an unresolved V gene in checked studies; the others have no known cause. The DNA was the basis for D and trimming; V, J and clone size are from that table. This sample comprises 93,000 or so clones, 55% of them detected only once. Clones ranked in the top ten supply 8.8% of the sample.

This clone appeared once. No antigen is known for it. The record has no base qualities; no much larger clone is one base away. The sequenced sample was CD4+ T cells sorted from blood. The sequence derives from a human donor in good health.

The CDR3 sequence is CASSFFNQPQHF. The DNA sequence follows: TGTGCCAGCAGTTTCTTTAATCAGCCCCAGCATTTT. The sequence is built from TRBV6-6 and TRBJ1-5; the D gene remains uncertain. Taken from cysteine to phenylalanine, the CDR3 has 12 residues. CDR3 DNA is the only sequence kept; it has 36 bases, read in frame from the first base. The junction shows trimming of 4 bases on V and 4 bases on J, plus 5 bases between the germline ends. Based on the germline V gene (reference sequence), the CDR1 and CDR2 sequences are MNHNY and SVGAGI.